This TCR beta chain was recovered during a study of CD8+CD57+ T cells in acquired aplastic anemia. All patients picked for sequencing had shown, by flow cytometry, an expansion of CD8+CD57+ cells. V lost 4 bases to trimming and J lost 10 bases; unmatched junction nucleotides: 4. The CDR3 loop spans 12 amino acids. Germline V CDR1 and CDR2: SNHLY, FYNNEI. Profiling of TCR beta VDJ combinations and CDR3 sequences used genomic DNA as template. Via MiXCR, TCRdb re-called the reads, giving one row per CDR3 protein. Counted here are 310,000 or so distinct CDR3 sequences, approximately 60% occurring once; the ten biggest clones make up approximately 1.3%.

This sequence joins TRBV2 and TRBJ2-1; 7 positions agree with TRBD1. Material for sequencing was sorted CD4+, CD8+, or CD8+CD57+ T cells (not recorded which) from PBMCs. This receptor was obtained from a human donor with aplastic anemia. CDR3 sequence (DNA): TGTGCCAGCAGTGCAGGACAGGTAGAGCAGTTCTTC. Translated, it gives CASSAGQVEQFF. The complete variable domain, with remaining parts taken from reference TRBV2 and TRBJ2-1, reads EPEVTQTPSHQVTQMGQEVILRCVPISNHLYFYWYRQILGQKVEFLVSFYNNEISEKSEIFDDQFSVERPDGSNFTLKIRSTKLEDSAMYFCASSAGQVEQFFGPGTRLTVL.